Included here is one T cell receptor beta chain sequence, with context. Its cognate antigen is unknown. This CDR3 region has 15 residues. Germline CDR1 reads SGHNT; CDR2 reads YYREEE (reference sequence). The V segment lost 3 bases and the J segment 9 bases; nucleotides outside the gene matches: 11. These data are taken from a study of OX40 agonist ivuxolimab in advanced cancers. Study-level information: Partial responses occurred in Three dose-escalation patients, one with hepatocellular carcinoma and two with cutaneous melanoma. Study-wide points: The mean number of expanded clones was higher in CD8+ T cells than in CD4+.

Data came from immunoSEQ multiplex PCR; TCRdb stores just in-frame clones and leaves some out. In the table there are roughly 80,000 clones, about nine tenths of which are singletons. The chain combines TRBV5-4 with TRBJ1-4; 7 bases agree with TRBD1. This sample comprised CD4+ or CD8+ T cells sorted from blood, obtained in a trial of the OX40 agonist ivuxolimab. The origin of this receptor is an adult with an advanced solid tumor such as melanoma, head and neck, liver or kidney cancer. The CDR3 region is CASSSYLTGPKKLFF. The CDR3 coding sequence is TGTGCCAGCAGCTCCTACTTGACAGGGCCCAAAAAACTGTTTTTT.